The 9 T cell receptor beta chains reported below all come from one sample, sequenced in a study of T-cell reconstitution after alpha-beta-depleted transplantation in children. Unique molecular identifiers were incorporated into the prepared TCRbeta library. TCRdb independently ran MiXCR on the PCR reads; one entry per CDR3 protein. The repertoire holds 700,000 to 850,000 distinct CDR3 sequences, with less than 20% as singletons. The input for sequencing was PBMCs, mostly from graft donor cells, taken 360 days after TCRalphabeta/CD19-depleted stem cell transplant. The source of these receptors is a male patient younger than 18 who had a stem cell transplant for acute lymphoblastic leukemia, so the T cells may come from the graft donor.

The gene calls are TRBV20-1 and TRBJ2-7, with D tentatively TRBD2 (5 bases). Germline CDR1 and CDR2: DFQATT and SNEGSKA (reference sequence). The CDR3 runs 13 residues. Trimming shortened V by 4 bases and J by 2 bases, and 12 bases separated the two germline ends. The CDR3 reads CSATKGAPYEQYF. As DNA, the CDR3 is TGCAGTGCTACGAAGGGAGCCCCCTACGAGCAGTACTTC.

This clonotype has only a few counts. V and J are TRBV27 and TRBJ1-4; no clear D. From germline, CDR1 is MNHEY and CDR2 SMNVEV (reference sequence). This CDR3 region has 15 residues. The ends were cut back, 4 bases at V and 2 bases at J, with 11 bases in the middle. The CDR3 DNA sequence: TGTGCCAGCAGTTCCCTCCCCTCGACTAATGAAAAACTGTTTTTT. Residues: CASSSLPSTNEKLFF.

This clonotype was counted only a few times. This sequence joins TRBV10-3 and TRBJ2-1; 9 positions match TRBD2. Germline V CDR1 and CDR2: ENHRY, SYGVKD. The CDR3 is 16 residues long. Trimming at V came to 3 bases and at J to 4 bases, leaving 7 bases not matched to a gene. CDR3 nucleotides: TGTGCCATCAGTGACCCCGGACTAGCGATTTACAATGAGCAGTTCTTC. This encodes CAISDPGLAIYNEQFF.

The J gene is TRBJ2-7, the V gene TRBV29-1; 8 positions match TRBD2. The CDR3 has 13 residues. CDR1 and CDR2 (germline): SQVTM, ANQGSEA. V was clipped by 5 bases and J by 4 bases; unmatched bases: 7. Here the CDR3 reads CSVLGGRTYEQYF. CDR3 sequence (DNA): TGCAGCGTTCTCGGCGGGAGGACTTACGAGCAGTACTTC.

The chain carries TRBV29-1 and TRBJ1-2; D is ambiguous. The CDR3 is 14 residues long. The germline V and J ends were trimmed by 5 bases and 4 bases, with 17 bases remaining between them. Germline CDR1 and CDR2: SQVTM and ANQGSEA. The CDR3 DNA follows: TGCAGCGTTTCCCCGAATTGGGAGAGCTATGGCTACACCTTC. Translation gives CSVSPNWESYGYTF.

This clonotype was seen many times. J is TRBJ2-2 and V is TRBV2; the D gene is possibly TRBD2 (7 bases). The CDR3 consists of 14 residues. CDR1 and CDR2 (germline): SNHLY, FYNNEI. Trimming stripped 7 bases from V and 3 bases from J, with 12 bases between. The CDR3: CASIGGRYTGELFF. As DNA, the CDR3 is TGTGCCAGCATCGGGGGGCGTTACACCGGGGAGCTGTTTTTT.

The chain couples TRBV7-3 to TRBJ2-1; a weak D match, TRBD2 (5 bases). Germline assignment: CDR1 SGHTA and CDR2 FQGTGA. The CDR3 runs 14 residues. V was clipped by 3 bases and J by 7 bases, with 13 bases between them. For the CDR3, the DNA is TGTGCCAGCAGCTTCTTAGGCGGACTGAATGAGCAGTTCTTC. Amino acids: CASSFLGGLNEQFF.

V usage is TRBV11-2 and J usage is TRBJ2-1; 9 positions agree with TRBD1. J lost 13 bases, V lost 2 bases, and 30 bases had no gene match. The CDR3 loop spans 21 amino acids. The germline CDR1 and CDR2 sequences are SGHAT and FQNNGV. DNA for the CDR3: TGTGCCAGCAGCTTACGGGCTCGGGGACAGGGTCTAGAAGGTCGGGGTCTCCCCCAGTTCTTC. This encodes CASSLRARGQGLEGRGLPQFF.

The rearrangement links TRBV20-1 to TRBJ2-7; D gene unclear. The ends were cut back, 6 bases at V and 1 base at J, with 16 bases in the middle. The CDR3 spans 14 residues. Germline V gene lookup returns CDR1 DFQATT and CDR2 SNEGSKA (reference sequence). In DNA, the CDR3 is TGCAGTGCCCCCCGGCTGCAAACATCCTACGAGCAGTACTTC. It translates to CSAPRLQTSYEQYF.